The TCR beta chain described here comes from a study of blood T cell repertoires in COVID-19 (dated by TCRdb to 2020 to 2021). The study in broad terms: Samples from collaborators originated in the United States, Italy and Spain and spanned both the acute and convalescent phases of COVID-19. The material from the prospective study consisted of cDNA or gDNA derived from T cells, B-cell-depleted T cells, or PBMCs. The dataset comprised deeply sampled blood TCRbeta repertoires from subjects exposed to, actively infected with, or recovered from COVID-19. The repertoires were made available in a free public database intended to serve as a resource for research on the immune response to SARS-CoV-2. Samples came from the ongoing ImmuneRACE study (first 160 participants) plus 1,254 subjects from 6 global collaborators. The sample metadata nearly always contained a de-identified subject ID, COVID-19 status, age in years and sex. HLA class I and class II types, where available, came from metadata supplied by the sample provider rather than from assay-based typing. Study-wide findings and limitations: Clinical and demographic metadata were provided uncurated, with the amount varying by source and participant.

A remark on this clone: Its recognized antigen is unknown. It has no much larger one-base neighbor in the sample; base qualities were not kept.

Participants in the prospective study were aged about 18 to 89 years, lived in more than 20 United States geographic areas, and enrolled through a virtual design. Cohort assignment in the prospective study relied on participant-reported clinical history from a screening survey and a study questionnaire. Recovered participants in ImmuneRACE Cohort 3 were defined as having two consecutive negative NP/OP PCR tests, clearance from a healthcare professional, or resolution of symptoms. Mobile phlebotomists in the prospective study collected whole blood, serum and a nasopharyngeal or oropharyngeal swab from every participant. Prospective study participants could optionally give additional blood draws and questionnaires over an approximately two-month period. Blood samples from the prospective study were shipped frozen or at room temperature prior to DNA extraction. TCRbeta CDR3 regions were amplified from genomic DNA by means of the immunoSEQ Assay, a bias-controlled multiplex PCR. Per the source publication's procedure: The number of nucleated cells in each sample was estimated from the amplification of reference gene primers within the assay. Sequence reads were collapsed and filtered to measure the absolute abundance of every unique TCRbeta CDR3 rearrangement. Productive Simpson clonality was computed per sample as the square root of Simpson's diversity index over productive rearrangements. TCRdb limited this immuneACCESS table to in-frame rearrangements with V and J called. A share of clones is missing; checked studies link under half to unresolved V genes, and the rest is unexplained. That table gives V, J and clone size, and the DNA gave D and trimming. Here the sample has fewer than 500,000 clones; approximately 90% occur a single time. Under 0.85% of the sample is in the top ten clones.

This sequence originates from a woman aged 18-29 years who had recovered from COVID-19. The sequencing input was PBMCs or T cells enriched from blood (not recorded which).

In nucleotides, the sequence is TGTGCCTGGAGTAGGAAGCGGGTAGGGAATGAGCAGTTCTTC. Its product reads: CAWSRKRVGNEQFF. The chain links TRBV30 with TRBJ2-1, and perhaps TRBD2 as D gene, on 6 matching bases. Counted from cysteine to phenylalanine, this CDR3 has 14 amino acids. Only the CDR3 part of the read is kept: 42 bases, read in frame from the first base. From the germline V gene (reference sequence), CDR1 is GTSNPN and CDR2 is SVGIG. V lost 2 bases and J lost 7 bases; the stretch between them is 15 bases long.